One and the same sample provided the 6 T cell receptor beta chains below, sequenced in a study of cytomegalovirus exposure and HLA in healthy donors. PCR employed 60 Vbeta and 13 Jbeta primers. Repertoires were generated with immunoSEQ multiplex PCR, while TCRdb's copy carries only in-frame clones and drops some. Here the sample spans 150,000 to 200,000 clones, over 75% being singletons. Sequencing input: PBMCs. These receptors came from a boy aged 2 to 9 in good health and CMV-seronegative.

This chain connects TRBV9 to TRBJ1-2, with 7 bases matching TRBD1. The V gene end was trimmed by 4 bases and the J gene end by 4 bases; junction bases not matched to a gene: 7. The germline CDR1 and CDR2 sequences are SGDLS and YYNGEE. CDR3 length: 14 amino acids. The CDR3 spells CASSPRTGLYGYTF. CDR3 nucleotide sequence: TGTGCCAGCAGCCCCCGGACAGGCCTCTATGGCTACACCTTC.

V is TRBV11-2 and J is TRBJ2-3; 7 nucleotides line up with TRBD1. The CDR3 runs 17 residues. Germline V gene lookup returns CDR1 SGHAT and CDR2 FQNNGV. After removal of 7 bases from V and 0 bases from J, the junction contained 13 bases not matched to a gene. CDR3 residues: CASKPIPDRTSTDTQYF. The CDR3 nucleotides are TGTGCCAGCAAGCCCATCCCGGACAGGACTAGCACAGATACGCAGTATTTT.

The rearrangement links TRBV27 to TRBJ2-7; a weak D match, TRBD1 (5 bases). CDR3 length: 16 residues. V was clipped by 6 bases and J by 2 bases, with 20 bases between them. The germline gives CDR1 MNHEY, CDR2 SMNVEV (reference sequence). The CDR3 reads CASRSALGADPYEQYF. The CDR3 coding sequence is TGTGCCAGCAGATCGGCACTTGGGGCTGATCCCTACGAGCAGTACTTC.

The chain couples TRBV7-2 to TRBJ2-3, with TRBD2 matching over 9 bases. From germline, CDR1 is SGHTA and CDR2 FQGNSA. Trimming cost V 6 bases and J 4 bases; bases outside gene matches: 14. CDR3 length: 17 residues. CDR3 region: CASRGPRGSGGADTQYF. DNA of the CDR3: TGTGCCAGCAGGGGGCCGAGGGGTAGCGGGGGCGCAGATACGCAGTATTTT.

The rearrangement joins TRBV5-4 to TRBJ1-3, with TRBD1 as a possible D gene (5 bases). The germline CDR1 and CDR2 sequences are SGHNT and YYREEE (reference sequence). There are 16 residues in the CDR3. Trimming pared 4 bases from V and 4 bases from J, leaving 18 bases between. The CDR3 is CASSHDSPPGGNTIYF. The CDR3 DNA sequence: TGTGCCAGCAGCCACGACAGCCCCCCCGGGGGAAACACCATATATTTT.

V usage is TRBV6-5 and J usage is TRBJ1-6; D is possibly TRBD1 (5 bases). The CDR3 extends over 12 amino acids. Germline values: CDR1 MNHEY, CDR2 SVGAGI. V was trimmed by 2 bases and J by 14 bases, leaving 10 bases between them. The CDR3 bases are TGTGCCAGCAGTTACGCCGGAGGGGCCCTCCACTTT. As protein: CASSYAGGALHF.